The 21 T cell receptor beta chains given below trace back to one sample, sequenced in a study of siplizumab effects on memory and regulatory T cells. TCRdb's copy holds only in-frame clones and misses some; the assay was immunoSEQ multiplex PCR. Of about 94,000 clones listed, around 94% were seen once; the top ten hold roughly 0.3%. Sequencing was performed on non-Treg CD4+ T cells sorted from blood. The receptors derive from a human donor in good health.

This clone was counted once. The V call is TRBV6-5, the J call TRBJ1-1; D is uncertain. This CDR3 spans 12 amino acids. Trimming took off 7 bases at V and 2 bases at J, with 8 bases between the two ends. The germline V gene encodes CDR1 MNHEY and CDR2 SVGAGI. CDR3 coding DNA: TGTGCCAGCATCAACTCCAACACTGAAGCTTTCTTT. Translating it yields CASINSNTEAFF.

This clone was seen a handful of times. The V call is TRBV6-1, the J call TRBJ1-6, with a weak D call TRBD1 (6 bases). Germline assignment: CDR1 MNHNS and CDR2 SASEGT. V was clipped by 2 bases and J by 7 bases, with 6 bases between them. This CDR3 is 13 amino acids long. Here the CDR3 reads CASSERGNSPLHF. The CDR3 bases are TGTGCCAGCAGTGAAAGGGGGAATTCACCCCTCCACTTT.

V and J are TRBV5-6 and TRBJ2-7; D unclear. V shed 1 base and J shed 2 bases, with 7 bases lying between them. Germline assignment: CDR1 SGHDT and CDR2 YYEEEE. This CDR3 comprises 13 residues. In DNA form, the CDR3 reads TGTGCCAGCAGCTTGTCAGGTCCCTACGAGCAGTACTTC. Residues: CASSLSGPYEQYF.

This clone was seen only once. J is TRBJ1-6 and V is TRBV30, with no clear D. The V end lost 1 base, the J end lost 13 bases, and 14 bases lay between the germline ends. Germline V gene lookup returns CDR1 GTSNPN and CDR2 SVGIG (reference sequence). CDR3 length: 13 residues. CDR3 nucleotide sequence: TGTGCCTGGAGTGAGACGGGAGACATTCCCCTCCACTTT. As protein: CAWSETGDIPLHF.

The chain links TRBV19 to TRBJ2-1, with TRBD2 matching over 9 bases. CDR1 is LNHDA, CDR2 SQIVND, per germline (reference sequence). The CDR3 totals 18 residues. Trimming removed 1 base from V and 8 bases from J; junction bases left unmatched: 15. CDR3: CASSIAGEGSGRGYEQFF. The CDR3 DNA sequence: TGTGCCAGTAGTATAGCAGGGGAGGGTAGCGGGAGAGGATATGAGCAGTTCTTC.

CDR3 region: CASSLGRLETQYF. The CDR3 DNA is TGTGCCAGCAGCCTGGGCCGGTTGGAGACCCAGTACTTC. The rearrangement joins TRBV28 to TRBJ2-5; D gene unclear. V was pared by 6 bases and J by 5 bases, with 13 bases between. CDR3 length: 13 amino acids. In germline, CDR1 is MDHEN, CDR2 SYDVKM.

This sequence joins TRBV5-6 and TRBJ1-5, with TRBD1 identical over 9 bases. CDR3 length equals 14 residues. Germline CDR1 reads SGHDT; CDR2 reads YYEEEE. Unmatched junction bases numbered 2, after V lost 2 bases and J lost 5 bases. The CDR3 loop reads CASSLTGGDQPQHF. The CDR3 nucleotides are TGTGCCAGCAGCTTAACAGGGGGCGATCAGCCCCAGCATTTT.

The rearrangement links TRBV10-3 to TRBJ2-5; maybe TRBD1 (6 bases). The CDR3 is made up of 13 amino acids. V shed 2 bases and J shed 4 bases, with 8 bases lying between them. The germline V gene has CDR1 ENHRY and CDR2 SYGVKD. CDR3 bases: TGTGCCATCAGTGAGCAGGGGCGAGAGACCCAGTACTTC. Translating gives CAISEQGRETQYF.

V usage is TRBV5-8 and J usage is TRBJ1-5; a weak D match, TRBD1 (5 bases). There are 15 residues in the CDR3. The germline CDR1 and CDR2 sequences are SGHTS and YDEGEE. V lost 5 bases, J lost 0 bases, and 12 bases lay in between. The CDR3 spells CASSVNRISNQPQHF. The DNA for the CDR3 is TGTGCCAGCAGTGTCAACAGGATTAGCAATCAGCCCCAGCATTTT.

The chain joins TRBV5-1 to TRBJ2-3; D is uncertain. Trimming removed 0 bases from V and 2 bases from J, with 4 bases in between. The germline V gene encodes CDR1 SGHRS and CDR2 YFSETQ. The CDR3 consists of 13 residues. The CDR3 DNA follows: TGCGCCAGCAGCTTGGCGGACACAGATACGCAGTATTTT. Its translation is CASSLADTDTQYF.

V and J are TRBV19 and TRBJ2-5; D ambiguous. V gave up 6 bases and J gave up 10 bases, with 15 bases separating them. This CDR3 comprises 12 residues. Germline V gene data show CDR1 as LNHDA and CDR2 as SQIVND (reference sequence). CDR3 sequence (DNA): TGTGCCAGTAGCGGCCCCGGGCCGGTCCAGTACTTC. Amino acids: CASSGPGPVQYF.

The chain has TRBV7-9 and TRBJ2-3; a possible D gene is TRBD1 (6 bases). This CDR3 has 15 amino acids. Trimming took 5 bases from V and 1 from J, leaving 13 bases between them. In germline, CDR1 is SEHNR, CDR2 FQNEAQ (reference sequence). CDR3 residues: CASSLRQAGTDTQYF. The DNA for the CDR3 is TGTGCCAGCAGCCTCCGACAGGCCGGCACAGATACGCAGTATTTT. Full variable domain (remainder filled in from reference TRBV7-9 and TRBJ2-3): DTGVSQNPRHKITKRGQNVTFRCDPISEHNRLYWYRQTLGQGPEFLTYFQNEAQLEKSRLLSDRFSAERPKGSFSTLEIQRTEQGDSAMYLCASSLRQAGTDTQYFGPGTRLTVL.

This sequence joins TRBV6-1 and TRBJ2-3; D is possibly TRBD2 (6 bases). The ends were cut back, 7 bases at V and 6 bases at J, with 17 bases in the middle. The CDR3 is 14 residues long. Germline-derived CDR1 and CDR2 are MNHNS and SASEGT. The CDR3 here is CASTRGRGGDTQYF. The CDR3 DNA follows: TGTGCCAGCACACGTGGGCGGGGCGGGGATACGCAGTATTTT.

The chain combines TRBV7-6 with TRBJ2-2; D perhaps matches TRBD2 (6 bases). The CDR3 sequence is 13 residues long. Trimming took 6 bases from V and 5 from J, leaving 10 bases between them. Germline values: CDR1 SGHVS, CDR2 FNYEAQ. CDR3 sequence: CASRRLGTGELFF. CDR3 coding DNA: TGTGCCAGCAGGAGACTAGGGACCGGGGAGCTGTTTTTT.

The CDR3 DNA reads as TGTGCCAGTAGCCGAGACAGGGCCAACTCCGAGCAGTACTTC. Its translation: CASSRDRANSEQYF. The V and J genes are TRBV19 and TRBJ2-7, with TRBD1 identical over 7 bases. The CDR3 runs 14 residues. Unmatched junction bases numbered 11, after V lost 6 bases and J lost 6 bases. Germline V gene data show CDR1 as LNHDA and CDR2 as SQIVND (reference sequence).

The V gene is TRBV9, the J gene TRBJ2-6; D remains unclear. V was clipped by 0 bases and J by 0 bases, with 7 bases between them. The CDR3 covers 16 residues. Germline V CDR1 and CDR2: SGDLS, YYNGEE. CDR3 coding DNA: TGTGCCAGCAGCGTAGGATTGAGCTCTGGGGCCAACGTCCTGACTTTC. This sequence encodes CASSVGLSSGANVLTF.

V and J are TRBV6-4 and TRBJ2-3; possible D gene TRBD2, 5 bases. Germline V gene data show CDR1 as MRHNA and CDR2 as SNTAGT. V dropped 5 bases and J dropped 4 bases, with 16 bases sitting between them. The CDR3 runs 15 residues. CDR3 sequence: CASSLTISVADTQYF. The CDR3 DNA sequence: TGTGCCAGCAGTCTTACCATTAGCGTTGCAGATACGCAGTATTTT.

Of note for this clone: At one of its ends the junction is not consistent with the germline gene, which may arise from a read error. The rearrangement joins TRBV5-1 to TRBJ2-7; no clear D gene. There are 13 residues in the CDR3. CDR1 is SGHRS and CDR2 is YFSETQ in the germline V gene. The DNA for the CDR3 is TGCGCCAGCAGTTTGGAGCTGGCCTACGAGCAGTACTTC. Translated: CASSLELAYEQYF.

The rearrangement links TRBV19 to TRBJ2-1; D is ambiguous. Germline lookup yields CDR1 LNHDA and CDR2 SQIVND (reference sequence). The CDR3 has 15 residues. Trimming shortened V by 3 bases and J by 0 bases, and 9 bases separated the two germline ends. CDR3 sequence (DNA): TGTGCCAGTAGTATGCGTGCATCCTCCTACAATGAGCAGTTCTTC. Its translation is CASSMRASSYNEQFF.

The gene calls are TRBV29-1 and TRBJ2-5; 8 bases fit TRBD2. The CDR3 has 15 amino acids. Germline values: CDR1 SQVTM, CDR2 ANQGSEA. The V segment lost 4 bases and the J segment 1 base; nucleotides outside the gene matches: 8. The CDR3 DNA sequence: TGCAGCGTTGTCCAGGGGCGGGGGGCCCAAGAGACCCAGTACTTC. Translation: CSVVQGRGAQETQYF. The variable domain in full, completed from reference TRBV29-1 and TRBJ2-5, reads SAVISQKPSRDICQRGTSLTIQCQVDSQVTMMFWYRQQPGQSLTLIATANQGSEATYESGFVIDKFPISRPNLTFSTLTVSNMSPEDSSIYLCSVVQGRGAQETQYFGPGTRLLVL.

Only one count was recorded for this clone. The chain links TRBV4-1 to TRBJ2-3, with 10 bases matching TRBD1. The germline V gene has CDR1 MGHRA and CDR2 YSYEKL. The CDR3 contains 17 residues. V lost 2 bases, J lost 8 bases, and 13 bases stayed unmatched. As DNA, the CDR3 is TGCGCCAGCAGCCAACCGTACCGGGACAGGGGAAAAGGTACGCAGTATTTT. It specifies CASSQPYRDRGKGTQYF.